This section outlines one T cell receptor (beta chain) sequence together with its context. The antigen is not known. This entry belongs to a study of beta chain features in type 1 diabetes. J gave up 5 bases and V 6 bases, and 11 bases lay outside the gene matches. CDR1 is KGHSH, CDR2 LQKENI, per germline. The CDR3 is 16 residues long. General study points: Lower insertion and higher deletion counts appeared at VDJ junctions in type 1 diabetes patients.

TCRB transcripts that were expressed got sequenced, as all of the isolated RNA had been reverse transcribed. The protocol was immunoSEQ multiplex PCR, while the TCRdb copy is restricted to in-frame clones and leaves out a portion. The sample includes 900,000 or so clones, about 17% seen only once; the top ten take 0.02% to 0.025%. The V gene is TRBV18, the J gene TRBJ2-1, with 9 bases aligning to TRBD2. This sequence was found in a young woman in good health. What was sequenced was naive CD4+ T cells from blood. The CDR3 loop reads CASSLLSGSTNNEQFF. CDR3 in DNA: TGTGCCAGCTCCCTACTTAGCGGGAGTACGAACAATGAGCAGTTCTTC.